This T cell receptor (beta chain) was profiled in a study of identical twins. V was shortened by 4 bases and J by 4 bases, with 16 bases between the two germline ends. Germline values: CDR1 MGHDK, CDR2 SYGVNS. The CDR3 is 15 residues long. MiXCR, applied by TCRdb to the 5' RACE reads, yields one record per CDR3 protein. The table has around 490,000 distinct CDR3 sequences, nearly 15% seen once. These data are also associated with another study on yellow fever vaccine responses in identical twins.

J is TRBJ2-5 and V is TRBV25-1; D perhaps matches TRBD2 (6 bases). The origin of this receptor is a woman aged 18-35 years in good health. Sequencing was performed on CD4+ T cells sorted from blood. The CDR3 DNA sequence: TGTGCCAGCAGTGCCGCCGGGACTCGAGGAGAGACCCAGTACTTC. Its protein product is CASSAAGTRGETQYF.